This TCR beta chain was captured by sequencing in a study of cytomegalovirus exposure and HLA in healthy donors. Study overall: Around 79 million unique TCRs, all from HLA-typed donors, were included in an early release of the data. Findings and caveats of the study: What TCR beta sequences reportedly achieved was accurate prediction of HLA-A and HLA-B alleles in most subjects.

Germline CDR1 reads LGHNA; CDR2 reads YNFKEQ. There are 13 residues in the CDR3. The V and J ends lost 4 bases and 6 bases, in that order; junction bases with no gene match: 5. PCR employed 60 Vbeta and 13 Jbeta primers. Assay used: immunoSEQ multiplex PCR; TCRdb lists only in-frame clones, some missing. The data show about 120,000 clones, less than 80% seen once. In the case of this clone: Its antigen is not identified.

The source is a woman aged 50 to 60 in good health and CMV-seropositive. The sequenced sample was PBMCs. The chain combines TRBV4-2 with TRBJ1-2, with TRBD1 identical over 7 bases. The CDR3 DNA sequence: TGTGCCAGCAGCCCAGGACAGGACGATGGCTACACCTTC. Encoded protein: CASSPGQDDGYTF.